The 8 T cell receptor beta chains below were found in one sample sequenced in a study of cytomegalovirus exposure and HLA in healthy donors. The PCR had 60 Vbeta and 13 Jbeta primers. Clones were sequenced by immunoSEQ multiplex PCR, and TCRdb holds only the in-frame ones, with some missing. The sample lists around 36,000 clones; 70% to 90% were seen once. Specimen: PBMCs. Source of these receptors: a woman aged 40 to 49 in good health and CMV-seropositive.

This chain links TRBV2 with TRBJ2-7, with 8 bases fitting TRBD1. The CDR3 is 14 amino acids. The trim removed 6 bases at V and 2 bases at J, leaving 6 bases unmatched. The germline V gene encodes CDR1 SNHLY and CDR2 FYNNEI. CDR3 region: CASRRQGRTYEQYF. The CDR3 bases are TGTGCCAGCAGACGACAGGGGCGGACCTACGAGCAGTACTTC.

The chain joins TRBV15 to TRBJ1-6, with D maybe TRBD1 (5 bases). Germline-derived CDR1 and CDR2 are LNHNV and YYDKDF (reference sequence). V lost 1 base and J lost 1, with 8 bases in between. The CDR3 covers 16 residues. CDR3 amino acids: CATSRGGVSYNSPLHF. CDR3 coding DNA: TGTGCCACCAGCAGAGGGGGGGTATCCTATAATTCACCCCTCCACTTT.

This clone appeared once. The rearrangement joins TRBV7-8 to TRBJ2-7, with D tentatively TRBD2 (7 bases). The CDR3 is 15 residues long. The V and J ends lost 0 bases and 4 bases respectively, with 13 bases between them. CDR1 and CDR2 (germline): SGHVS, FQNEAQ. CDR3 nucleotides: TGTGCCAGCAGCTTAGCGTTTGGGGGGGCATACGAGCAGTACTTC. The encoded protein is CASSLAFGGAYEQYF.

The chain couples TRBV5-1 to TRBJ1-4, with 9 bases identical to TRBD1. CDR3 length: 17 amino acids. With V trimmed by 3 bases and J by 2 bases, 8 bases remained unmatched. Germline assignment: CDR1 SGHRS and CDR2 YFSETQ. The CDR3 bases are TGCGCCAGCAGCTCCCCTGGACAGGGGAAGACTAATGAAAAACTGTTTTTT. Protein: CASSSPGQGKTNEKLFF.

J is TRBJ1-1 and V is TRBV4-1; D may be TRBD1 (5 bases). V was clipped by 1 base and J by 4 bases, with 7 bases between them. There are 13 residues in the CDR3. Germline V gene data show CDR1 as MGHRA and CDR2 as YSYEKL. CDR3 nucleotides: TGCGCCAGCAGCCAAGTGGGACTCACTGAAGCTTTCTTT. It specifies CASSQVGLTEAFF.

The chain is built from TRBV19 and TRBJ1-5; D gene unclear. CDR3 length: 15 amino acids. Germline lookup yields CDR1 LNHDA and CDR2 SQIVND (reference sequence). The V gene lost 1 base and the J gene lost 1 base, with 8 bases spanning the gap. The CDR3 coding sequence is TGTGCCAGTAGTATAGGCACACCCAGCAATCAGCCCCAGCATTTT. Its translation is CASSIGTPSNQPQHF.

The CDR3 coding sequence is TGTGCCAGCAGCCTAGGCGGGGGGGTCGCGACCACTGAAGCTTTCTTT. Translating it yields CASSLGGGVATTEAFF. J is TRBJ1-1 and V is TRBV7-6; perhaps TRBD1 as D (5 bases). Trimming cost V 5 bases and J 4 bases, with 20 bases left between them. This CDR3 is 16 amino acids long. Germline CDR1 SGHVS, CDR2 FNYEAQ.

V and J are TRBV19 and TRBJ1-5; possibly TRBD1 for D (5 bases). The germline CDR1 and CDR2 sequences are LNHDA and SQIVND (reference sequence). Trimming left V 2 bases short and J 9 bases short, with 14 bases between. CDR3 length: 14 residues. CDR3 loop: CASSISRGGGPQHF. The CDR3 DNA reads TGTGCCAGTAGTATAAGTAGGGGCGGGGGGCCCCAGCATTTT.